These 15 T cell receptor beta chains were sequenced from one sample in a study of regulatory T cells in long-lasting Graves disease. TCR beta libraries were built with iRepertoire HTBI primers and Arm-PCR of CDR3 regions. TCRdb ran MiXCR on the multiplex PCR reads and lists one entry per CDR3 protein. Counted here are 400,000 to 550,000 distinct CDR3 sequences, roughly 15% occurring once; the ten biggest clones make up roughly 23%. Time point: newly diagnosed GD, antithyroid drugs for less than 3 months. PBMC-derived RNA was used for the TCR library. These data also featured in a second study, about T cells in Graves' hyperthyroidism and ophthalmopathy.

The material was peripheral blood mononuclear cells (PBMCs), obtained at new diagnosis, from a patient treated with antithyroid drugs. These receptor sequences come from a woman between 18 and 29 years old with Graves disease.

CDR3 DNA: TGCGCCAGCAGCTGGGGATCTGGACAGGGGTACAATGAGCAGTTCTTC. This codes for CASSWGSGQGYNEQFF. The chain combines TRBV5-1 with TRBJ2-1; 9 nucleotides agree with TRBD1. The V segment lost 3 bases and the J segment 4 bases; nucleotides outside the gene matches: 8. The length of the CDR3 is 16 residues. Germline V lookup: CDR1 SGHRS, CDR2 YFSETQ.

Written as DNA, the CDR3 is TGTGCCTGGACAGCAGGGCTCAATCAGCCCCAGCATTTT. It codes for CAWTAGLNQPQHF. This chain joins TRBV30 and TRBJ1-5; perhaps TRBD1 as D (5 bases). The CDR3 spans 13 residues. V was trimmed by 4 bases and J by 3 bases, leaving 10 bases between them. The germline V gene encodes CDR1 GTSNPN and CDR2 SVGIG (reference sequence). The entire variable domain, with the rest obtained from reference TRBV30 and TRBJ1-5, is as follows: SQTIHQWPATLVQPVGSPLSLECTVEGTSNPNLYWYRQAAGRGLQLLFYSVGIGQISSEVPQNLSASRPQDRQFILSSKKLLLSDSGFYLCAWTAGLNQPQHFGDGTRLSIL.

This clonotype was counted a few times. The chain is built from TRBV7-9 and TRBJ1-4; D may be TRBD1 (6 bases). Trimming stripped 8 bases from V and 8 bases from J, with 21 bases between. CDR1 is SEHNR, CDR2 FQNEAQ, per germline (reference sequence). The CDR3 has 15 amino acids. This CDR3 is CASAPGSDSSEKLFF. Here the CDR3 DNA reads TGTGCCAGCGCCCCCGGCTCGGACAGTAGCGAAAAACTGTTTTTT. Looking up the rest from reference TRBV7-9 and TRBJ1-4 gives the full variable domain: DTGVSQNPRHKITKRGQNVTFRCDPISEHNRLYWYRQTLGQGPEFLTYFQNEAQLEKSRLLSDRFSAERPKGSFSTLEIQRTEQGDSAMYLCASAPGSDSSEKLFFGSGTQLSVL.

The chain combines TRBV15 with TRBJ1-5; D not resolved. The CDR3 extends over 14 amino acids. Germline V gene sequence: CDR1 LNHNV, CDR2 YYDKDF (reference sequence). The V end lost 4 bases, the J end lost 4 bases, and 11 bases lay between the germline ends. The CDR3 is CATSIQQENQPQHF. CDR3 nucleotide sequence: TGTGCCACCAGCATCCAGCAGGAAAATCAGCCCCAGCATTTT.

The chain's CDR3 is CASSTRLETQYF. The CDR3 region has the DNA TGTGCCAGCAGTACGAGATTGGAGACCCAGTACTTC. The V gene is TRBV7-9, the J gene TRBJ2-5; no reliable D call. Germline V CDR1 and CDR2: SEHNR, FQNEAQ (reference sequence). The CDR3 extends over 12 amino acids. Trimming shortened V by 6 bases and J by 5 bases, and 10 bases separated the two germline ends.

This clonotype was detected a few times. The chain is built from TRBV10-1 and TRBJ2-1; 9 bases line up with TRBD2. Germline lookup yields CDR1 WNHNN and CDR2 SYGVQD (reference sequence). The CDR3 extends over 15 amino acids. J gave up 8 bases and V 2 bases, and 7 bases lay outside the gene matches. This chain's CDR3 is CASSETREGLDEQFF. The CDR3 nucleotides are TGCGCCAGCAGTGAGACGCGGGAGGGCCTGGATGAGCAGTTCTTC.

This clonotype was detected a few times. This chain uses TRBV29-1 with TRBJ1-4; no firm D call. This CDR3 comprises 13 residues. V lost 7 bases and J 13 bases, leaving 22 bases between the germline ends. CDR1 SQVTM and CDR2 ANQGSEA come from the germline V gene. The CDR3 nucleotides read TGCAGCGCTTCGACAAGTCCCTTCTCCCTACTGTTTTTT. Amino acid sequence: CSASTSPFSLLFF.

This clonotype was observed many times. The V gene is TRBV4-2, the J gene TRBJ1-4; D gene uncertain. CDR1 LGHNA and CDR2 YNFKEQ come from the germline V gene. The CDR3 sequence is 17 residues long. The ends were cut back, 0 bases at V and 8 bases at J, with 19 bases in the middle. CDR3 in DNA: TGTGCCAGCAGCCAAGAGCTTGGTCGGACCATGGGGGAAAAACTGTTTTTT. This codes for CASSQELGRTMGEKLFF.

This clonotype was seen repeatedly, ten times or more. CDR3 amino acids: CASSPRTSGRFYEQYF. Here the CDR3 DNA reads TGTGCCAGCAGCCCCAGGACTAGCGGGAGGTTCTACGAGCAGTACTTC. The rearrangement links TRBV13 to TRBJ2-7; 14 positions agree with TRBD2. Germline lookup yields CDR1 PRHDT and CDR2 FYEKMQ (reference sequence). V shed 5 bases, J shed 3 bases, and the junction held 6 bases outside the gene matches. This CDR3 region has 16 residues. The full variable domain, completed using reference TRBV13 and TRBJ2-7, is AAGVIQSPRHLIKEKRETATLKCYPIPRHDTVYWYQQGPGQDPQFLISFYEKMQSDKGSIPDRFSAQQFSDYHSELNMSSLELGDSALYFCASSPRTSGRFYEQYFGPGTRLTVT.

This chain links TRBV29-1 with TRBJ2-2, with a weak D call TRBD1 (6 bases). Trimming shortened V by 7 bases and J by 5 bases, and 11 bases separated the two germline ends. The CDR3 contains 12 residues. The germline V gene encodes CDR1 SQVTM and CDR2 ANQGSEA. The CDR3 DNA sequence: TGCAGCGCCTTGACAGGAACCGGGGAGCTGTTTTTT. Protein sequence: CSALTGTGELFF.

The CDR3 nucleotides are TGTGCCAGCAGCTCCACTAGCGGGGGGAGGAATGAGCAGTTCTTC. It codes for CASSSTSGGRNEQFF. The rearrangement joins TRBV11-2 to TRBJ2-1; 12 bases are shared with TRBD2. The CDR3 runs 15 residues. Looked up from germline, CDR1 is SGHAT and CDR2 is FQNNGV. Unmatched junction bases numbered 5, after V lost 4 bases and J lost 7 bases. Drawing the rest from reference TRBV11-2 and TRBJ2-1, the complete variable domain is EAGVAQSPRYKIIEKRQSVAFWCNPISGHATLYWYQQILGQGPKLLIQFQNNGVVDDSQLPKDRFSAERLKGVDSTLKIQPAKLEDSAVYLCASSSTSGGRNEQFFGPGTRLTVL.

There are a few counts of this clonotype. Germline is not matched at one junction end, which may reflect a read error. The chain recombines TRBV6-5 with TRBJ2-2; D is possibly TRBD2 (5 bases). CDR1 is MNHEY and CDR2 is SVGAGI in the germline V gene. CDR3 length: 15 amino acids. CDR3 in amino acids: CASSYQQANTGEPFF. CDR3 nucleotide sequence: TGTGCCAGCAGTTACCAGCAGGCGAACACCGGGGAGCCGTTTTTT.

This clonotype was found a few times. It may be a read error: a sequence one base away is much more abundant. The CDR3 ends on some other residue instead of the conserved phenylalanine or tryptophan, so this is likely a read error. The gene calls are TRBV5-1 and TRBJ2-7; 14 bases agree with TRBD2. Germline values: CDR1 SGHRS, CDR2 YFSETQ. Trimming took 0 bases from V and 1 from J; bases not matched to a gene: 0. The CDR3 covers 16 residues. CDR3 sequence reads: CASSLGTSGGSYEQYL. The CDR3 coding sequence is TGCGCCAGCAGCTTGGGGACTAGCGGGGGGTCCTACGAGCAGTACCTC.

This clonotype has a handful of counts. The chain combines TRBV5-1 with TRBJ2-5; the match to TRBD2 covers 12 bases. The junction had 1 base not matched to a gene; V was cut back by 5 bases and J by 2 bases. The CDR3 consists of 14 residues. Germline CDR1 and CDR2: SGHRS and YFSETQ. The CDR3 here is CASRGLAGQETQYF. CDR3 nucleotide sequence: TGCGCCAGCAGAGGACTAGCGGGACAAGAGACCCAGTACTTC.

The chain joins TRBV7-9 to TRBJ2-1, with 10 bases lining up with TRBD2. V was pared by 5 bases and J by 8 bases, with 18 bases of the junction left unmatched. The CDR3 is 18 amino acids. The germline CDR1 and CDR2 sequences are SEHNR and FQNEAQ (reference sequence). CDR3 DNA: TGTGCCAGCAGCGACGAATCGAGACTAGCGGGCCTTGGCGATGAGCAGTTCTTC. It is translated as CASSDESRLAGLGDEQFF.